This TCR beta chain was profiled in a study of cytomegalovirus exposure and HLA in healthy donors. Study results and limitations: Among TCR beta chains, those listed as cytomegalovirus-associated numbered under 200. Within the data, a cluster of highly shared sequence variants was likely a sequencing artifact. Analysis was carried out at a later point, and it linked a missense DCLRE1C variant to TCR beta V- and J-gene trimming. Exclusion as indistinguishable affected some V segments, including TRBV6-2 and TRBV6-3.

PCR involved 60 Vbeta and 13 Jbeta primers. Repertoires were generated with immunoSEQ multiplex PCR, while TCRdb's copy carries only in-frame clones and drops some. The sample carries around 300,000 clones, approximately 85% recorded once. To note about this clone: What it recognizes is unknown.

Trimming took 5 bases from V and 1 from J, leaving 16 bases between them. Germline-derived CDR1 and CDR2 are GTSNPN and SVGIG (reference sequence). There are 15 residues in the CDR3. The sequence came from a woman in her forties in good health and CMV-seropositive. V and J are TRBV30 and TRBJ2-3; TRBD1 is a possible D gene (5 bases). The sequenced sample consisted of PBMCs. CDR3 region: CAWFPKGSGTDTQYF. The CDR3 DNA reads TGTGCCTGGTTCCCCAAGGGGTCGGGCACAGATACGCAGTATTTT. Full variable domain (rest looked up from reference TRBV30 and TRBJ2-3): SQTIHQWPATLVQPVGSPLSLECTVEGTSNPNLYWYRQAAGRGLQLLFYSVGIGQISSEVPQNLSASRPQDRQFILSSKKLLLSDSGFYLCAWFPKGSGTDTQYFGPGTRLTVL.